This passage covers 5 T cell receptor beta chains from one sample sequenced in a study of cytomegalovirus exposure and HLA in healthy donors (dated by TCRdb to about 2017). The library was made by the immunoSEQ multiplex PCR assay. For the multiplex PCR, a mixture combining 60 forward primers for TCR Vbeta segments and 13 reverse primers for TCR Jbeta segments was used. Entries here come from immuneACCESS through TCRdb and include only in-frame sequences with V and J called. Some clones fail to appear in such tables; in the studies checked, an unresolved V gene covers under half of the shortfall, and the cause of the remainder is unknown. This sample is represented by roughly 180,000 clones; around four fifths of them were singletons. The ten biggest clones cover approximately 1.2% of the sample. The sample comprised PBMCs. The receptor set was obtained from a man younger than 45 in good health and CMV-seronegative.

The chain uses TRBV13 and TRBJ2-5, with D possibly being TRBD1 (6 bases). Germline V gene sequence: CDR1 PRHDT, CDR2 FYEKMQ (reference sequence). CDR3 length equals 17 residues. The V and J ends lost 4 bases and 2 bases respectively, with 20 bases between them. Here the CDR3 DNA reads TGTGCCAGCAGCTCCCATAGCGCAGGGGTCTGGCAAGAGACCCAGTACTTC. Amino acids: CASSSHSAGVWQETQYF.

This chain uses TRBV7-2 with TRBJ2-7, with TRBD1 matching 10 bases. Trimming at V came to 4 bases and at J to 3 bases, leaving 3 bases not matched to a gene. In germline, CDR1 is SGHTA, CDR2 FQGNSA. The CDR3 consists of 14 residues. The CDR3, as DNA: TGTGCCAGCAGCTCCCGGGACAGGGGCTACGAGCAGTACTTC. Protein sequence: CASSSRDRGYEQYF.

The chain joins TRBV6-6 to TRBJ2-7; TRBD1 matches at 10 bases. The CDR3 is made up of 13 amino acids. Trimming at V came to 5 bases and at J to 6 bases, leaving 4 bases not matched to a gene. Per the germline V gene, CDR1 is MNHNY and CDR2 is SVGAGI (reference sequence). The DNA for the CDR3 is TGTGCCAGCAGTGCGGGACAGGGGACCGAGCAGTACTTC. Translating it yields CASSAGQGTEQYF.

Here the CDR3 reads CASSQGAVTDTQYF. CDR3 nucleotides: TGCGCCAGCAGCCAGGGGGCGGTTACAGATACGCAGTATTTT. V gene TRBV4-1 combines with J gene TRBJ2-3; tentatively, D is TRBD1 (6 bases). The V gene's germline CDR1 is MGHRA and CDR2 YSYEKL. Trimming removed 3 bases at V and 3 bases at J, with 10 bases between. This CDR3 contains 14 residues.

J is TRBJ1-1 and V is TRBV13; 12 bases line up with TRBD1. The CDR3 consists of 16 residues. The V gene's germline CDR1 is PRHDT and CDR2 FYEKMQ (reference sequence). With 3 bases clipped from V and 3 bases from J, the junction kept 5 bases outside the gene matches. This CDR3 is CASSFGTGGADTEAFF. The CDR3 coding sequence is TGTGCCAGCAGCTTCGGGACAGGGGGCGCGGACACTGAAGCTTTCTTT.